What follows are 31 T cell receptor beta chains derived from one specimen sequenced in a study of spatial heterogeneity in lung cancer. Stated time point: blood at routine non-recurrence follow-up after resection. Frozen PBMC, nontumor lung or tumor provided whole RNA, which was sequenced unsorted. TCRdb fed the 5' RACE reads into MiXCR, producing one record per CDR3 protein. Seen here are about 52,000 distinct CDR3 sequences, 6.5% to 7.5% observed once, and the top ten hold 35%. Sequenced material: PBMCs, taken at follow-up. The source of these receptors is a female donor with early-stage non-small cell lung cancer.

This clonotype was seen at least ten times. The V and J genes are TRBV20-1 and TRBJ2-4; 12 bases are a match to TRBD2. The CDR3 has 14 amino acids. CDR1 DFQATT and CDR2 SNEGSKA come from the germline V gene (reference sequence). Trimming cost V 5 bases and J 7 bases; bases outside gene matches: 6. The DNA of the CDR3 is TGCAGTGCTCCGACTAGCGGGGGAGGTAACATTCAGTACTTC. Its protein is CSAPTSGGGNIQYF.

This clonotype was seen ten or more times. This chain connects TRBV6-6 to TRBJ2-5; D is tentatively TRBD1 or TRBD2 (5 bases each). Germline CDR1 MNHNY, CDR2 SVGAGI (reference sequence). There are 12 residues in the CDR3. Trimming took 8 bases from V and 5 from J, leaving 12 bases between them. This CDR3 is CASAKGSETQYF. CDR3 nucleotides: TGTGCCAGCGCCAAGGGGAGCGAGACCCAGTACTTC.

This clonotype came up many times. V gene TRBV28 combines with J gene TRBJ1-6; D is uncertain. This CDR3 contains 14 residues. Germline CDR1 MDHEN, CDR2 SYDVKM. The V end lost 7 bases, the J end lost 2 bases, and 9 bases lay between the germline ends. The CDR3 loop reads CASNKAPYNSPLHF. The DNA for the CDR3 is TGTGCCAGCAACAAGGCCCCCTATAATTCACCCCTCCACTTT.

This clonotype was observed at least ten times. The chain employs TRBV7-2 and TRBJ2-1; D is unclear. The CDR3 is 12 residues long. CDR1 SGHTA and CDR2 FQGNSA come from the germline V gene. Trimming removed 5 bases from V and 9 bases from J, with 11 bases in between. The CDR3 loop reads CASSRSPGEQFF. The CDR3 DNA follows: TGTGCCAGCAGCCGTTCTCCCGGTGAGCAGTTCTTC.

Ten or more counts support this clonotype. The V gene is TRBV7-2, the J gene TRBJ2-1; D call uncertain. V lost 1 base and J 3 bases, leaving 7 bases between the germline ends. The CDR3 contains 14 residues. Germline V gene lookup returns CDR1 SGHTA and CDR2 FQGNSA. CDR3 region: CASSLGVDYNEQFF. In nucleotides, the CDR3 is TGTGCCAGCAGCTTAGGGGTAGACTACAATGAGCAGTTCTTC.

This clonotype has only a few counts. The chain has TRBV27 and TRBJ2-3; 12 bases are a match to TRBD2. The germline CDR1 and CDR2 sequences are MNHEY and SMNVEV (reference sequence). The CDR3 covers 16 residues. After removal of 6 bases from V and 6 bases from J, the junction contained 10 bases not matched to a gene. DNA for the CDR3: TGTGCCAGCAGCTCCCTCCTAGCGGGGGGGCCTGATACGCAGTATTTT. Residues: CASSSLLAGGPDTQYF.

This clonotype was recorded a few times. This chain links TRBV7-6 with TRBJ2-3, with TRBD2 matching 8 bases. V dropped 5 bases and J dropped 1; count of bases not matched to a gene: 11. CDR1 is SGHVS and CDR2 is FNYEAQ in the germline V gene. The CDR3 is made up of 17 amino acids. CDR3 sequence: CASSPIVVAGRTDTQYF. DNA for the CDR3: TGTGCCAGCAGCCCGATCGTCGTAGCGGGGCGCACAGATACGCAGTATTTT.

This clonotype has ten or more counts. The gene calls are TRBV5-6 and TRBJ1-2; D not certain. CDR1 is SGHDT, CDR2 YYEEEE, per germline. The ends were cut back, 4 bases at V and 6 bases at J, with 13 bases in the middle. The CDR3 sequence is 13 residues long. The CDR3, as DNA: TGTGCCAGCAGCCTAGGAGGGCAAAATGGCTACACCTTC. Translation: CASSLGGQNGYTF.

This clonotype was seen ten or more times. J is TRBJ1-1 and V is TRBV5-1, with D unresolved. The germline CDR1 and CDR2 sequences are SGHRS and YFSETQ. The CDR3 contains 13 residues. V was pared by 5 bases and J by 1 base, with 9 bases between. The CDR3 loop reads CASRTDGNTEAFF. For the CDR3, the DNA is TGCGCCAGCAGAACAGACGGGAACACTGAAGCTTTCTTT.

The sample holds many counts of this clonotype. As DNA, the CDR3 is TGCGCCAGCAGCTTAAACTTCAGGGGCCAAGAGACCCAGTACTTC. This translates into CASSLNFRGQETQYF. The rearrangement joins TRBV5-1 to TRBJ2-5; possible D gene TRBD1, 6 bases. Trimming took 2 bases from V and 1 from J, leaving 12 bases between them. Germline V gene data show CDR1 as SGHRS and CDR2 as YFSETQ. CDR3 length equals 15 residues.

V usage is TRBV28 and J usage is TRBJ1-5, with D perhaps TRBD1 (5 bases). Germline V CDR1 and CDR2: MDHEN, SYDVKM. The CDR3 extends over 17 amino acids. Trimming pared 3 bases from V and 6 bases from J, leaving 21 bases between. CDR3 sequence: CASSFVAQRGSSQPQHF. The CDR3 DNA sequence: TGTGCCAGCAGTTTTGTTGCCCAAAGGGGATCTTCTCAGCCCCAGCATTTT.

The rearrangement joins TRBV27 to TRBJ1-2; D is undetermined. V shed 3 bases and J shed 4 bases, with 9 bases lying between them. CDR3 length: 13 residues. Germline CDR1 MNHEY, CDR2 SMNVEV (reference sequence). CDR3 nucleotides: TGTGCCAGCAGTTTTATCGGAAGCTATGGCTACACCTTC. It codes for CASSFIGSYGYTF.

V is TRBV29-1 and J is TRBJ2-3; unclear D gene. The V end was cut by 7 bases, the J end by 6 bases, with 8 bases between. Germline CDR1 reads SQVTM; CDR2 reads ANQGSEA. This CDR3 region has 10 residues. The CDR3 loop is CSGQEDTQYF. In nucleotides, the CDR3 is TGCAGCGGCCAGGAGGATACGCAGTATTTT.

This clonotype has a count of ten or more. The gene calls are TRBV25-1 and TRBJ2-3; D gene ambiguous. V lost 5 bases and J lost 4, with 4 bases in between. The CDR3 extends over 11 amino acids. The germline V gene encodes CDR1 MGHDK and CDR2 SYGVNS. The CDR3 DNA follows: TGTGCCAGCAGTTCGTCAGATACGCAGTATTTT. Translating gives CASSSSDTQYF.

Ten or more counts support this clonotype. The gene calls are TRBV7-2 and TRBJ2-3, with D maybe TRBD1 (5 bases). The CDR3 length is 14 residues. Trimming stripped 4 bases from V and 1 base from J, with 9 bases between. Per the germline V gene, CDR1 is SGHTA and CDR2 is FQGNSA. This CDR3 is CASSYDRRTDTQYF. The CDR3 nucleotides read TGTGCCAGCAGCTACGACAGACGCACAGATACGCAGTATTTT.

In this sample, this clonotype turned up many times. This sequence joins TRBV29-1 and TRBJ2-2; D is ambiguous. Trimming pared 1 base from V and 0 bases from J, leaving 9 bases between. Germline V gene data show CDR1 as SQVTM and CDR2 as ANQGSEA. The CDR3 consists of 15 residues. The CDR3 is CSVEGSAANTGELFF. CDR3 nucleotides: TGCAGCGTTGAAGGCAGCGCCGCGAACACCGGGGAGCTGTTTTTT.

In its sample, this clonotype was seen many times. V gene TRBV29-1 combines with J gene TRBJ1-2; no definite D call. The CDR3 runs 14 residues. Germline values: CDR1 SQVTM, CDR2 ANQGSEA. The V end lost 0 bases, the J end lost 4 bases, and 12 bases lay between the germline ends. In nucleotides, the CDR3 is TGCAGCGTTGAAGATCTCGTGGTCACCTATGGCTACACCTTC. This gives the protein CSVEDLVVTYGYTF.

The rearrangement uses TRBV20-1 and TRBJ1-1, with 10 nucleotides matching TRBD1. Germline trimming cut 8 bases from V and 3 bases from J; bases unmatched to any gene: 6. CDR3 length: 13 residues. Per germline, CDR1 DFQATT and CDR2 SNEGSKA (reference sequence). The CDR3 protein is CSPTGGDYTEAFF. The CDR3 bases are TGCAGTCCGACAGGGGGCGATTACACTGAAGCTTTCTTT.

This clonotype was picked up many times. J is TRBJ1-5 and V is TRBV6-1; D is perhaps TRBD1 (6 bases). The germline CDR1 and CDR2 sequences are MNHNS and SASEGT. Trimming left V 6 bases short and J 2 bases short, with 11 bases between. CDR3 length: 14 residues. CDR3 region: CASSDRYGNQPQHF. The CDR3 DNA sequence: TGTGCCAGCAGCGACAGGTATGGCAATCAGCCCCAGCATTTT.

The V call is TRBV30, the J call TRBJ2-1, with TRBD2 as a possible D gene (5 bases). The CDR3 contains 15 residues. Germline CDR1 is GTSNPN and CDR2 is SVGIG (reference sequence). With 3 bases removed from V and 0 bases from J, the gap between germline ends came to 12 bases. CDR3 sequence (DNA): TGTGCCTGGAGGAGGGCCGATAGCTCCTACAATGAGCAGTTCTTC. Amino acid sequence: CAWRRADSSYNEQFF.

There are many counts of this clonotype. This chain connects TRBV9 to TRBJ2-5, with D hard to call. Germline V CDR1 and CDR2: SGDLS, YYNGEE. Between the trimmed V and J ends, which lost 0 bases and 1 base, there was a span of 10 bases. The CDR3 sequence is 15 residues long. For the CDR3, the DNA is TGTGCCAGCAGCGTAGACGGTACCTCCCAAGAGACCCAGTACTTC. This translates into CASSVDGTSQETQYF. The complete variable domain, with remaining parts taken from reference TRBV9 and TRBJ2-5, reads DSGVTQTPKHLITATGQRVTLRCSPRSGDLSVYWYQQSLDQGLQFLIQYYNGEERAKGNILERFSAQQFPDLHSELNLSSLELGDSALYFCASSVDGTSQETQYFGPGTRLLVL.

This clonotype turned up a few times. The chain has TRBV7-9 and TRBJ1-2; D is possibly TRBD1 (6 bases). The V end lost 1 base, the J end lost 0 bases, and 9 bases lay between the germline ends. This CDR3 is 15 amino acids long. Germline CDR1 is SEHNR and CDR2 is FQNEAQ (reference sequence). CDR3 sequence (DNA): TGTGCCAGCAGCTTAGACAGGGAAGCTAACTATGGCTACACCTTC. This codes for CASSLDREANYGYTF. Together with reference TRBV7-9 and TRBJ1-2, the CDR3 gives the full variable domain: DTGVSQNPRHKITKRGQNVTFRCDPISEHNRLYWYRQTLGQGPEFLTYFQNEAQLEKSRLLSDRFSAERPKGSFSTLEIQRTEQGDSAMYLCASSLDREANYGYTFGSGTRLTVV.

Ten or more counts support this clonotype. The DNA of the CDR3 is TGTGCCAGCAGCTTAGTTATCGGAGGAAGCTCCTACGAGCAGTACTTC. Translation: CASSLVIGGSSYEQYF. This sequence joins TRBV7-2 and TRBJ2-7, with a possible D match to TRBD2 (5 bases). This CDR3 region has 16 residues. V lost 1 base to trimming and J lost 0 bases, with 13 bases between them. CDR1 is SGHTA, CDR2 FQGNSA, per germline. The full variable domain, its missing parts supplied by reference TRBV7-2 and TRBJ2-7, is GAGVSQSPSNKVTEKGKDVELRCDPISGHTALYWYRQSLGQGLEFLIYFQGNSAPDKSGLPSDRFSAERTGGSVSTLTIQRTQQEDSAVYLCASSLVIGGSSYEQYFGPGTRLTVT.

This clonotype was picked up many times. The rearrangement uses TRBV12-3 or TRBV12-4 and TRBJ1-2; D unclear. The V and J ends lost 5 bases and 5 bases respectively, with 12 bases between them. The CDR3 consists of 13 residues. CDR3 nucleotide sequence: TGTGCCAGCAGTCTCGGCGGGGAATATGGCTACACCTTC. It codes for CASSLGGEYGYTF.

The chain employs TRBV2 and TRBJ1-1; D not resolved. There are 14 residues in the CDR3. The V gene lost 1 base and the J gene lost 3 bases, with 9 bases spanning the gap. Germline-derived CDR1 and CDR2 are SNHLY and FYNNEI. The CDR3 DNA sequence: TGTGCCAGCAGTGAAGAGGGCCCGGACACTGAAGCTTTCTTT. This encodes CASSEEGPDTEAFF.

This clonotype was detected ten times or more. The genes are TRBV28 and TRBJ1-5; TRBD1 might be the D (6 bases). The V gene's germline CDR1 is MDHEN and CDR2 SYDVKM. This CDR3 has 14 residues. V was cut by 5 bases and J by 7 bases, with 15 bases left in between. This CDR3 reads CASSRGGGRQPQHF. CDR3 nucleotides: TGTGCCAGCAGTCGGGGAGGGGGGAGGCAGCCCCAGCATTTT. The full variable domain, with the rest looked up from reference TRBV28 and TRBJ1-5, is DVKVTQSSRYLVKRTGEKVFLECVQDMDHENMFWYRQDPGLGLRLIYFSYDVKMKEKGDIPEGYSVSREKKERFSLILESASTNQTSMYLCASSRGGGRQPQHFGDGTRLSIL.

This chain uses TRBV18 with TRBJ1-1, with 8 bases fitting TRBD1. Losses at the gene ends were 6 bases for V and 5 bases for J; bases not matched to a gene: 2. Germline V CDR1 and CDR2: KGHSH, LQKENI. The CDR3 is 12 residues long. Written as DNA, the CDR3 is TGTGCCAGCTCCCGACAGGGGACTGAAGCTTTCTTT. Protein product: CASSRQGTEAFF.

The sample holds many counts of this clonotype. The rearrangement uses TRBV6-5 and TRBJ2-2; TRBD2 matches at 11 bases. The CDR3 runs 18 residues. Per germline, CDR1 MNHEY and CDR2 SVGAGI. Trimming removed 6 bases from V and 0 bases from J; junction bases left unmatched: 9. The CDR3 region has the DNA TGTGCCAGCAGCCTCTGGCTAGCGGGGGGATCGAACACCGGGGAGCTGTTTTTT. Its protein is CASSLWLAGGSNTGELFF.

This clonotype appeared a few times. V and J are TRBV2 and TRBJ1-2; 8 bases align to TRBD1. The V and J ends lost 3 bases and 5 bases, in that order; junction bases with no gene match: 8. Germline CDR1 reads SNHLY; CDR2 reads FYNNEI. The CDR3 has 15 residues. CDR3 loop: CASSEAWQGAYGYTF. DNA of the CDR3: TGTGCCAGCAGTGAGGCTTGGCAGGGGGCGTATGGCTACACCTTC.

Many counts were recorded for this clonotype. This chain joins TRBV24-1 and TRBJ2-3, with D unclear. Germline V gene sequence: CDR1 KGHDR, CDR2 SFDVKD. The length of the CDR3 is 13 residues. Trimming shortened V by 5 bases and J by 4 bases, and 9 bases separated the two germline ends. The CDR3 DNA reads TGTGCCACCAGTGGACCGGTCCCAGATACGCAGTATTTT. Protein sequence: CATSGPVPDTQYF.

Notes on this clonotype: It is likely a read error, because the conserved phenylalanine at the end of the CDR3 is missing. The DNA is omitted, as the CDR3 cannot be located on it reliably, and the CDR3 follows TCRdb's listing. This chain joins TRBV2 and TRBJ2-7; the table's D call, TRBD2, has no DNA check behind it. The germline V gene has CDR1 SNHLY and CDR2 FYNNEI. The CDR3 comprises 14 residues, both ends counted. The CDR3 sequence: CASSEASGALFSDL.